Listed below are T cell receptor beta chains from one sample, sequenced in a study of patients and donors after allogeneic stem cell transplantation. TCRdb independently ran MiXCR on the RT-PCR reads; one entry per CDR3 protein. The sample holds approximately 220,000 distinct CDR3 sequences; around 40% are singletons and the top ten take approximately 10%. Sequenced sample: blood, either unsorted or a sorted T cell fraction (not recorded which). These receptors all come from a human donor who was either an allogeneic HSCT recipient or a stem cell or donor lymphocyte infusion donor (not recorded which). It is not recorded whose cells these are; they may come from a transplant donor. CDR3s include the opening cysteine and the closing phenylalanine or tryptophan. The D gene is left open where the match is weak. Some rows mark clone size as missing; the rest say once, few, many or name a class of expanded clone.

J gene,CDR3 length,D gene,clone size,V gene,CDR3 DNA,CDR3 protein
TRBJ1-1,13,TRBD1,few,TRBV29-1,TGCAGCGCGGGGAGGGGGCGCGAAACTGAAGCTTTCTTT,CSAGRGRETEAFF
TRBJ1-1,12,-,few,TRBV29-1,TGCAGCGTTGAGCTCCTGGACACTGAAGCTTTCTTT,CSVELLDTEAFF
TRBJ1-5,14,-,few,TRBV7-2,TGTGCCAGCAGCCCCGGGGGTCAGTATCAGCCCCAGCATTTT,CASSPGGQYQPQHF
TRBJ1-3,15,-,-,TRBV25-1,TGTGCCAGCAGTGAATTATCCGGGGTAGGAAACACCATATATTTT,CASSELSGVGNTIYF
TRBJ1-4,14,-,once,TRBV28,TGTGCCAGCAGTTTACATTCGGGGAATGAAAAACTGTTTTTT,CASSLHSGNEKLFF
TRBJ1-5,12,-,few,TRBV5-1,TGCGCCAGCAGCTTGGAGGGTGAGCCCCAGCATTTT,CASSLEGEPQHF
TRBJ1-1,15,-,-,TRBV28,TGTGCCAGCAGTTTTTTTGTGACAGGGAACACTGAAGCTTTCTTT,CASSFFVTGNTEAFF
TRBJ1-1,14,-,-,TRBV9,TGTGCCAGCAGCCCCAGCGGATTGAACACTGAAGCTTTCTTT,CASSPSGLNTEAFF
TRBJ1-1,12,-,many,TRBV5-1,TGCGCCAGCAGCTCGGACGTGTCGCGAGCTTTCTTT,CASSSDVSRAFF
TRBJ2-1,15,TRBD2,-,TRBV15,TGTGCCACCAGCAGAGATCACGGGGGGGCGCGAGAGCAGTTCTTC,CATSRDHGGAREQFF
TRBJ1-5,16,TRBD1,-,TRBV20-1,TGCAGTGCTAGAGATTATGGCCAGGGGGGCAATCAGCCCCAGCATTTT,CSARDYGQGGNQPQHF
TRBJ2-2,15,-,once,TRBV6-2/TRBV6-3,TGTGCCAGCAGCCCGGAGGAGAGAAACACCGGGGAGCTGTTTTTT,CASSPEERNTGELFF
TRBJ1-2,15,-,few,TRBV27,TGTGCCAGCAGTTTATCAGGGGGGCGCCGATATGGCTACACCTTC,CASSLSGGRRYGYTF
TRBJ1-2,14,-,-,TRBV5-5,TGTGCCAGCAACAAGGACACCCTCAACTATGGCTACACCTTC,CASNKDTLNYGYTF
TRBJ1-5,12,-,-,TRBV18,TGTGCCAGCTCACCAGACAACAAGCCCCAGCATTTT,CASSPDNKPQHF
TRBJ1-2,12,-,few,TRBV30,TGTGCCTGGAGTTCGGGGAACTATGGCTACACCTTC,CAWSSGNYGYTF
TRBJ1-3,13,-,-,TRBV12-3/TRBV12-4,TGTGCCAGCCGACATGGCTCTGGAAACACCATATATTTT,CASRHGSGNTIYF
TRBJ2-1,14,-,-,TRBV20-1,TGCAGTGCTAGAGGGAGCCCCTCCTACAATGAGCAGTTCTTC,CSARGSPSYNEQFF
TRBJ2-3,15,TRBD1,-,TRBV5-1,TGCGCCAGCAGCTTGGAGAAGACAGGGGCAGATACGCAGTATTTT,CASSLEKTGADTQYF
TRBJ1-1,15,-,-,TRBV9,TGTGCCAGCAGCGTAGATGGGGTCTGGAACACTGAAGCTTTCTTT,CASSVDGVWNTEAFF
TRBJ1-2,15,-,once,TRBV10-3,TGTGCCATCAGTGCTGACCTGGGACCCCGCCGGGGCTACACCTTC,CAISADLGPRRGYTF
TRBJ2-5,16,TRBD1,once,TRBV7-2,TGTGCCAGCAGCTTAGCCGTGACAGGGTTGGGCGAGACCCAGTACTTC,CASSLAVTGLGETQYF
TRBJ2-7,16,TRBD1,once,TRBV25-1,TGTGCCAGCAGTGGGCCTACAGGGGGCCTCTCCTACGAGCAGTACTTC,CASSGPTGGLSYEQYF
TRBJ1-1,12,-,-,TRBV27,TGTGCCAGCAGGGAGGGGCGCACTGAAGCTTTCTTT,CASREGRTEAFF
TRBJ2-5,12,-,-,TRBV25-1,TGTGCCAGCAGTGAACAGGAAGAGACCCAGTACTTC,CASSEQEETQYF
TRBJ2-3,13,-,-,TRBV7-3,TGTGCCAGCAGCCCCCTCGGCACAGATACGCAGTATTTT,CASSPLGTDTQYF
TRBJ2-1,17,TRBD2,-,TRBV10-3,TGTGCCATCAGCCGATCCAACGCGGGGGAGTCCTACAATGAGCAGTTCTTC,CAISRSNAGESYNEQFF
TRBJ2-5,15,TRBD1,-,TRBV4-2,TGTGCCAGCAGCCAAGATCGACAGGGCCAAGAGACCCAGTACTTC,CASSQDRQGQETQYF
TRBJ1-1,12,-,few,TRBV7-9,TGTGCCAGCAGCTTAGATTACACTGAAGCTTTCTTT,CASSLDYTEAFF
TRBJ2-1,14,TRBD2,-,TRBV27,TGTGCCGCGTCGGCGGGGGGCCTGGATAATGAGCAGTTCTTC,CAASAGGLDNEQFF
TRBJ2-7,15,TRBD2,-,TRBV7-2,TGTGCCAGCAGCTTTAGCGGGGGGAAAACCTACGAGCAGTACTTC,CASSFSGGKTYEQYF
TRBJ1-1,12,-,-,TRBV29-1,TGCAGCGTTGGCGGTCTGAACACTGAAGCTTTCTTT,CSVGGLNTEAFF
TRBJ2-5,13,-,-,TRBV29-1,TGCAGCGTTGAGGTCAGATCAGGGGAGACCCAGTACTTC,CSVEVRSGETQYF
TRBJ1-3,14,-,-,TRBV9,TGTGCCAGCAGCGTGGCCTTACAGGGAAACACCATATATTTT,CASSVALQGNTIYF
TRBJ2-5,14,-,-,TRBV7-2,TGTGCCAGCAGCTTTTACACGGATCAAGAGACCCAGTACTTC,CASSFYTDQETQYF
TRBJ2-5,15,TRBD2,few,TRBV3-1,TGTGCCAGCAGCCATCCTCTAGCGGTGACGGGGACCCAGTACTTC,CASSHPLAVTGTQYF
TRBJ1-1,14,TRBD1,-,TRBV5-1,TGCGCCAGCAGCCACGGGACAGGGGTCACTGAAGCTTTCTTT,CASSHGTGVTEAFF
TRBJ1-2,13,-,-,TRBV12-3/TRBV12-4,TGTGCCAGCAGTACAGGGCTTAACTATGGCTACACCTTC,CASSTGLNYGYTF
TRBJ1-4,14,TRBD1,-,TRBV28,TGTGCCAGCAGTTCGGGACAGTGGGTAAAAAAACTGTTTTTT,CASSSGQWVKKLFF
TRBJ1-1,15,-,few,TRBV18,TGTGCCAGCTCACCACCGGGGGGGGCGAGCACTGAAGCTTTCTTT,CASSPPGGASTEAFF
TRBJ1-6,17,TRBD1,few,TRBV7-8,TGTGCCAGCAGCTTCCCGATAACCGGACAGGGAAATTCACCCCTCCACTTT,CASSFPITGQGNSPLHF
TRBJ2-7,15,TRBD1,-,TRBV5-5,TGTGCCAGCAGCCCCAGGGACAGGGCCCCCTACGAGCAGTACTTC,CASSPRDRAPYEQYF
TRBJ1-1,15,TRBD1,few,TRBV7-8,TGTGCCAGCAGCTTGGGGGACAGGTTGATCCCTGAAGCTTTCTTT,CASSLGDRLIPEAFF
TRBJ2-2,17,-,-,TRBV4-1,TGCGCCAGCAGCCAAGAGGGTGTTGGGACAAACACCGGGGAGCTGTTTTTT,CASSQEGVGTNTGELFF
TRBJ2-6,16,-,-,TRBV20-1,TGCAGTGCTTCTAGGACAGAGACCTCTGGGGCCAACGTCCTGACTTTC,CSASRTETSGANVLTF
TRBJ1-5,14,TRBD1,few,TRBV12-3/TRBV12-4,TGTGCCAGCAGAACAGGGGTAAGCAATCAGCCCCAGCATTTT,CASRTGVSNQPQHF
TRBJ1-5,13,-,-,TRBV29-1,TGCAGCGTTGAAGTAGGGGGCAATCAGCCCCAGCATTTT,CSVEVGGNQPQHF
TRBJ1-1,13,-,few,TRBV7-2,TGTGCCAGCAGCTTAAGTCAACTCACTGAAGCTTTCTTT,CASSLSQLTEAFF
TRBJ1-4,14,-,-,TRBV6-5,TGTGCCAGCAGTTACCAGGGACAAAATGAAAAACTGTTTTTT,CASSYQGQNEKLFF
TRBJ1-3,13,TRBD1,-,TRBV12-3/TRBV12-4,TGTGCCAGCAGTGACAGGGGGCAGAACACCATATATTTT,CASSDRGQNTIYF
TRBJ1-1,13,-,few,TRBV12-3/TRBV12-4,TGTGCCAGCAGTTTATTACAGGCCACTGAAGCTTTCTTT,CASSLLQATEAFF
TRBJ2-7,14,-,-,TRBV6-2/TRBV6-3,TGTGCCAGCACCCCGACGGGGAGAGACTACGAGCAGTACTTC,CASTPTGRDYEQYF
TRBJ1-4,16,-,few,TRBV4-2,TGTGCCAGCAGCCAACAGGACAGACCAACTAATGAAAAACTGTTTTTT,CASSQQDRPTNEKLFF
TRBJ1-2,14,-,few,TRBV12-3/TRBV12-4,TGTGCCAGCACCTGGTCTAGCGGCGCCTATGGCTACACCTTC,CASTWSSGAYGYTF
TRBJ2-2,13,-,-,TRBV30,TGTGCCTGGAGGGGACACTTCACCGGGGAGCTGTTTTTT,CAWRGHFTGELFF
TRBJ1-5,14,-,-,TRBV7-2,TGTGCCAGCAGCTTTGACACTAGCAATCAGCCCCAGCATTTT,CASSFDTSNQPQHF
TRBJ1-3,13,-,-,TRBV5-6,TGTGCCAGCAGCTTGGGAGGGATAGACACCATATATTTT,CASSLGGIDTIYF
TRBJ1-2,13,-,-,TRBV27,TGTGCCAGCAGATCGGACGGCATCTATGGCTACACCTTC,CASRSDGIYGYTF